This TCR beta chain was sequenced during a study of technical replicates of blood from several donors. The CDR3 length is 14 residues. The V and J ends lost 4 bases and 2 bases, in that order; junction bases with no gene match: 6. The germline CDR1 and CDR2 sequences are SQVTM and ANQGSEA. This table comes from immunoSEQ multiplex PCR, and its TCRdb copy is limited to in-frame clones, with some not included. This table has some 82,000 clones, about 93% appearing once. The chain employs TRBV29-1 and TRBJ2-3; 7 nucleotides align to TRBD2. This TCR derives from a human donor in good health. The sequencing input was T cells isolated from PBMCs. The CDR3 is CSVGREAPTDTQYF. The CDR3 DNA sequence: TGCAGCGTTGGTCGGGAGGCCCCCACAGATACGCAGTATTTT.